The 25 T cell receptor beta chains given below trace back to one sample, sequenced in a study of cytomegalovirus exposure and HLA in healthy donors. Profiled with immunoSEQ multiplex PCR; TCRdb holds only in-frame clones, not every one. The top ten hold roughly 0.74% of the sample, which has tens of thousands of clones, 85% to 95% seen once. The sample taken for sequencing was PBMCs. These TCRs come from a man aged 18 to 30 in good health and CMV-seronegative.

The J gene is TRBJ2-3, the V gene TRBV2; no firm D call. With 10 bases removed from V and 6 bases from J, the gap between germline ends came to 14 bases. Germline V lookup: CDR1 SNHLY, CDR2 FYNNEI. This CDR3 spans 12 amino acids. CDR3 bases: TGTGCCACACGACTCCCCCCTGATACGCAGTATTTT. Protein product: CATRLPPDTQYF.

The chain is built from TRBV21-1 and TRBJ1-2; TRBD1 is the table's D call and was not checked against the DNA. TRBV21-1 is recorded as a pseudogene. This CDR3 contains 14 residues. The CDR3 DNA reads as TGTGCCAGCAGCAAAAAGGGGGACGAGAATGGCTACACCTTC. Residues: CASSKKGDENGYTF.

The chain has TRBV18 and TRBJ2-3; 9 bases line up with TRBD2. V lost 3 bases, J lost 4 bases, and 11 bases stayed unmatched. The CDR3 extends over 17 amino acids. Germline V gives CDR1 KGHSH, CDR2 LQKENI. In DNA form, the CDR3 reads TGTGCCAGCTCACCTCTCCCGACAGCGGGGGGCCCAGATACGCAGTATTTT. Protein product: CASSPLPTAGGPDTQYF.

V gene TRBV28 combines with J gene TRBJ2-7, with TRBD1 matching 10 bases. V lost 1 base to trimming and J lost 4 bases; unmatched junction nucleotides: 7. This CDR3 has 16 amino acids. CDR1 and CDR2 (germline): MDHEN, SYDVKM. The CDR3 sequence: CASSLFGTGVQYEQYF. CDR3 nucleotides: TGTGCCAGCAGTTTATTTGGGACAGGGGTTCAGTACGAGCAGTACTTC.

This rearrangement joins TRBV6-1 to TRBJ2-7; 8 bases fit TRBD2. This CDR3 is 14 amino acids long. Looked up from germline, CDR1 is MNHNS and CDR2 is SASEGT. V dropped 1 base and J dropped 13; count of bases not matched to a gene: 12. CDR3 sequence reads: CASSEVGGAGSNYF. The CDR3 nucleotides read TGTGCCAGCAGTGAAGTCGGGGGGGCCGGGTCAAATTACTTC.

The chain is built from TRBV6-1 and TRBJ1-3; D call uncertain. V shed 3 bases and J shed 11 bases, with 8 bases lying between them. This CDR3 is 11 amino acids long. Germline CDR1 reads MNHNS; CDR2 reads SASEGT. CDR3 protein: CASSDYEAIYF. CDR3 DNA sequence: TGTGCCAGCAGTGATTATGAGGCCATATATTTT.

The rearrangement uses TRBV18 and TRBJ2-1, with 12 bases identical to TRBD2. Trimming removed 5 bases from V and 6 bases from J; junction bases left unmatched: 5. The CDR3 contains 15 residues. Germline-derived CDR1 and CDR2 are KGHSH and LQKENI. The DNA of the CDR3 is TGTGCCAGCTCAGGACCTAGCGGGAGGGTCAATGAGCAGTTCTTC. Translated, it gives CASSGPSGRVNEQFF.

The gene calls are TRBV19 and TRBJ2-7, with 7 bases matching TRBD2. This CDR3 spans 14 amino acids. Germline loops: CDR1 LNHDA, CDR2 SQIVND (reference sequence). The V and J ends lost 4 bases and 0 bases, in that order; junction bases with no gene match: 3. CDR3 sequence (DNA): TGTGCCAGTAGTAGGGGAGGGAGCTCCTACGAGCAGTACTTC. Translating gives CASSRGGSSYEQYF.

This rearrangement joins TRBV27 to TRBJ1-1; D may be TRBD1 (6 bases). The CDR3 has 13 amino acids. V lost 3 bases and J 3 bases, leaving 8 bases between the germline ends. Germline CDR1 and CDR2: MNHEY and SMNVEV (reference sequence). The CDR3: CASSFYRDTEAFF. The CDR3 DNA follows: TGTGCCAGCAGTTTTTACAGGGACACTGAAGCTTTCTTT.

The chain joins TRBV7-8 to TRBJ1-1; D gene uncertain. CDR3 size: 14 residues. V gave up 4 bases and J gave up 1 base, with 10 bases separating them. From germline, CDR1 is SGHVS and CDR2 FQNEAQ. CDR3 residues: CASSWPEGNTEAFF. The CDR3 bases are TGTGCCAGCAGCTGGCCGGAGGGGAACACTGAAGCTTTCTTT.

The chain is built from TRBV30 and TRBJ1-5; tentatively, D is TRBD1 (5 bases). Trimming stripped 2 bases from V and 4 bases from J, with 9 bases between. This CDR3 contains 13 residues. In germline, CDR1 is GTSNPN, CDR2 SVGIG (reference sequence). The CDR3 region is CAWSREGNQPQHF. The CDR3, as DNA: TGTGCCTGGAGTAGGGAGGGGAATCAGCCCCAGCATTTT.

This chain links TRBV18 with TRBJ1-1; D remains unclear. CDR1 is KGHSH, CDR2 LQKENI, per germline. The V end was cut by 0 bases, the J end by 4 bases, with 6 bases between. CDR3 size: 13 residues. This CDR3 reads CASSPPLATEAFF. The DNA for the CDR3 is TGTGCCAGCTCACCACCGTTGGCCACTGAAGCTTTCTTT. The entire variable domain, with the rest obtained from reference TRBV18 and TRBJ1-1, is as follows: NAGVMQNPRHLVRRRGQEARLRCSPMKGHSHVYWYRQLPEEGLKFMVYLQKENIIDESGMPKERFSAEFPKEGPSILRIQQVVRGDSAAYFCASSPPLATEAFFGQGTRLTVV.

This sequence joins TRBV7-9 and TRBJ2-7, with 7 bases aligning to TRBD1. Trimming removed 8 bases from V and 2 bases from J; junction bases left unmatched: 9. CDR1 and CDR2 (germline): SEHNR, FQNEAQ (reference sequence). The CDR3 loop spans 14 amino acids. CDR3 nucleotides: TGTGCCAGCGCCACGGACAGGCCCCCCTACGAGCAGTACTTC. Translation gives CASATDRPPYEQYF.

The V gene is TRBV10-3, the J gene TRBJ1-1, with a possible D match to TRBD1 (5 bases). Between the trimmed V and J ends, which lost 3 bases and 1 base, there was a span of 6 bases. CDR3 length: 13 amino acids. Per germline, CDR1 ENHRY and CDR2 SYGVKD. The CDR3 loop reads CAISDRENTEAFF. As DNA, the CDR3 is TGTGCCATCAGTGACAGGGAGAACACTGAAGCTTTCTTT.

This chain uses TRBV25-1 with TRBJ2-4; a possible D gene is TRBD1 (8 bases). The CDR3 sequence is 13 residues long. The germline V gene encodes CDR1 MGHDK and CDR2 SYGVNS. Trimming removed 8 bases at V and 6 bases at J, with 14 bases between. The CDR3 nucleotides read TGTGCCAGCCAACAGGGGGGGCTAAACATTCAGTACTTC. This translates into CASQQGGLNIQYF.

This clone was counted a single time. This rearrangement joins TRBV19 to TRBJ1-5, with D perhaps TRBD1 (6 bases). In germline, CDR1 is LNHDA, CDR2 SQIVND (reference sequence). The CDR3 has 14 residues. V lost 4 bases and J 3 bases, leaving 10 bases between the germline ends. CDR3 amino acids: CASSTDRNNQPQHF. Written as DNA, the CDR3 is TGTGCCAGTAGTACCGACAGGAACAATCAGCCCCAGCATTTT.

The rearrangement links TRBV12-5 to TRBJ1-5; TRBD1 matches 7 bases. The junction had 9 bases not matched to a gene; V was cut back by 0 bases and J by 4 bases. This CDR3 has 17 residues. Germline V gene lookup returns CDR1 LGHNT and CDR2 FRNRAP. The CDR3 DNA is TGTGCTAGTGGTTTGGTAATTGGGACAGAGAGGAATCAGCCCCAGCATTTT. This codes for CASGLVIGTERNQPQHF. The variable domain in full, completed from reference TRBV12-5 and TRBJ1-5, reads DARVTQTPRHKVTEMGQEVTMRCQPILGHNTVFWYRQTMMQGLELLAYFRNRAPLDDSGMPKDRFSAEMPDATLATLKIQPSEPRDSAVYFCASGLVIGTERNQPQHFGDGTRLSIL.

The rearrangement joins TRBV6-6 to TRBJ1-1, with a weak D call TRBD1 (5 bases). CDR1 is MNHNY, CDR2 SVGAGI, per germline (reference sequence). Trimming took 7 bases from V and 0 from J, leaving 15 bases between them. The CDR3 length is 15 residues. CDR3 sequence reads: CASTHGGGLNTEAFF. The CDR3 nucleotides are TGTGCCAGCACCCATGGGGGAGGGTTGAACACTGAAGCTTTCTTT.

The chain is built from TRBV7-3 and TRBJ1-1; no reliable D call. Trimming removed 8 bases at V and 2 bases at J, with 12 bases between. The CDR3 extends over 13 amino acids. Germline V gene data show CDR1 as SGHTA and CDR2 as FQGTGA. The DNA for the CDR3 is TGTGCCAGCGGGCGACTACCAAACACTGAAGCTTTCTTT. The encoded protein is CASGRLPNTEAFF.

The gene calls are TRBV6-5 and TRBJ2-3; TRBD1 matches 8 bases. V lost 6 bases, J lost 1 base, and 3 bases stayed unmatched. This CDR3 is 14 amino acids long. Germline V gives CDR1 MNHEY, CDR2 SVGAGI. CDR3 loop: CASSRGRGTDTQYF. CDR3 in DNA: TGTGCCAGCAGCAGGGGGCGCGGCACAGATACGCAGTATTTT.

CDR3 bases: TGCGCCAGCAGCCAAATTACAGATTCCTACGAGCAGTACTTC. Its protein is CASSQITDSYEQYF. This chain links TRBV4-1 with TRBJ2-7; the D is unclear. The V and J ends lost 2 bases and 1 base respectively, with 9 bases between them. The V gene's germline CDR1 is MGHRA and CDR2 YSYEKL. The CDR3 spans 14 residues.

V and J are TRBV29-1 and TRBJ2-1; 7 nucleotides match TRBD1. The V gene end was trimmed by 4 bases and the J gene end by 5 bases; junction bases not matched to a gene: 11. CDR3 size: 15 residues. Germline V gene sequence: CDR1 SQVTM, CDR2 ANQGSEA. DNA of the CDR3: TGCAGCGTTGTGGTCAGGGGGAAAACTAACAATGAGCAGTTCTTC. It encodes CSVVVRGKTNNEQFF.

The chain recombines TRBV5-1 with TRBJ1-5; the D is unclear. The CDR3 loop spans 13 amino acids. Germline-derived CDR1 and CDR2 are SGHRS and YFSETQ. Trimming left V 2 bases short and J 3 bases short, with 6 bases between. The CDR3 protein is CASSLEVNQPQHF. DNA of the CDR3: TGCGCCAGCAGCTTAGAGGTCAATCAGCCCCAGCATTTT.

V gene TRBV2 combines with J gene TRBJ1-1; D is unclear. The V end lost 8 bases, the J end lost 3 bases, and 16 bases lay between the germline ends. CDR1 is SNHLY and CDR2 is FYNNEI in the germline V gene. The CDR3 loop spans 14 amino acids. This CDR3 is CASPRRGLHTEAFF. In nucleotides, the CDR3 is TGTGCCAGCCCAAGGAGAGGGCTGCACACTGAAGCTTTCTTT.

The chain has TRBV30 and TRBJ2-1, with 8 positions matching TRBD1. Trimming took 5 bases from V and 7 from J; bases not matched to a gene: 13. Germline-derived CDR1 and CDR2 are GTSNPN and SVGIG (reference sequence). The length of the CDR3 is 15 residues. CDR3 in amino acids: CAWGWRQGIRNEQFF. CDR3 nucleotides: TGTGCCTGGGGGTGGAGACAGGGGATTAGGAATGAGCAGTTCTTC.